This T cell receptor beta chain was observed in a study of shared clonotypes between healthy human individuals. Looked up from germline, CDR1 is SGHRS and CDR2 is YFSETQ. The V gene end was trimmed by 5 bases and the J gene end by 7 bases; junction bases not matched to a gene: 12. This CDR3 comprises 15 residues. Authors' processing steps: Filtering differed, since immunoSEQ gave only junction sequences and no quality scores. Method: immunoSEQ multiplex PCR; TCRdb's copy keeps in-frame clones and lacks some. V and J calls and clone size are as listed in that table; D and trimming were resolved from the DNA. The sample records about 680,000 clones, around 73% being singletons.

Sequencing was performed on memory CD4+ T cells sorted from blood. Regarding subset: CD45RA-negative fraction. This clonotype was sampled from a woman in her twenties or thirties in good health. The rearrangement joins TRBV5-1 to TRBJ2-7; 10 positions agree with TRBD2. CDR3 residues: CASRFDLAGVNEQYF. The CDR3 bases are TGCGCCAGCAGGTTTGATCTAGCGGGAGTTAATGAGCAGTACTTC.